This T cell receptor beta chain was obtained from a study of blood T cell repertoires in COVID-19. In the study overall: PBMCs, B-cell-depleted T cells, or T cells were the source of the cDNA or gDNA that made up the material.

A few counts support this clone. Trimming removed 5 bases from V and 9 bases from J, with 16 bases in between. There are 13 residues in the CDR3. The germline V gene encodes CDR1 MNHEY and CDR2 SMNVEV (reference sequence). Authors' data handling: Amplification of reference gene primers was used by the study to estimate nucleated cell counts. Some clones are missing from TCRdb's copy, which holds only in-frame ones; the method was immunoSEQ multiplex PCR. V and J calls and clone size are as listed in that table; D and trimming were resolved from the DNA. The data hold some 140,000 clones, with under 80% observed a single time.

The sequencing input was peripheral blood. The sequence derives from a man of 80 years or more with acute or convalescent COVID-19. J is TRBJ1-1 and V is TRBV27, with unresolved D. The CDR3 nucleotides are TGTGCCAGCAGTCCCCGGGAGGGTCGGAAAGCTTTCTTT. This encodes CASSPREGRKAFF.